Listed below are T cell receptor beta chains from one sample, sequenced in a study of neurological immune-mediated disorders. TCRdb analysed the 5' RACE reads with MiXCR anew, one entry per CDR3 protein. The data show approximately 82,000 distinct CDR3 sequences, about 13% seen once. The sequenced sample was PBMCs. These TCRs come from a female donor with HTLV-1-associated myelopathy (HAM/TSP). Both conserved end residues are part of each CDR3. The D gene is left open where the match is weak. Expanded clones are given a class, and other clones once, few, many or no size at all.

TRBJ1-5	many	TRBV5-1	TRBD1	TGCGCCAGCAGCATGACAGGGAAGGAGCCCCAGCATTTT	CASSMTGKEPQHF
TRBJ1-2	many	TRBV7-2	NA	TGTGCCACTTCCCCTCAGGAGGCTAACTATGGCTACACCTTC	CATSPQEANYGYTF
TRBJ1-3	many	TRBV5-5	NA	TGTGCCAGCAGCTTCGGCAGGGCTGGAAACACCATATATTTT	CASSFGRAGNTIYF
TRBJ1-3	many	TRBV5-1	NA	TGCGCCAGCAGCTTGATGTCTCCCGGTTTTGAGACCATATATTTT	CASSLMSPGFETIYF
TRBJ2-2	many	TRBV27	TRBD2	TGTGCCAGCAGTCCCCTCGGTAGCGGGGGGCTCGGGGGGCTGTTTTTT	CASSPLGSGGLGGLFF
TRBJ2-2	many	TRBV5-1	NA	TGCGCCAGCAGAATGATGGGCATGAACACCGGGGAGCTGTTTTTT	CASRMMGMNTGELFF
TRBJ1-3	many	TRBV7-2	NA	TGTGCCAGCAGCATCGCGGGTGGTGCTGGAAACACCATATATTTT	CASSIAGGAGNTIYF
TRBJ2-2	many	TRBV12-3/TRBV12-4	NA	TGTGCCAGCAACGGGCCGGTTACTAACACCGGGGAGCTGTTTTTT	CASNGPVTNTGELFF
TRBJ2-6	NA	TRBV5-6	TRBD1	TGTGCCAGCAGGAAACCGGGACAGGGGGGTTCTGGGGCCAACGTCCTGACTTTC	CASRKPGQGGSGANVLTF
TRBJ2-1	many	TRBV14	NA	TGTGCCAGCAGCCAAGATCGGTGGGGTCGGTCTGTCAATGAGCAGTTCTTC	CASSQDRWGRSVNEQFF
TRBJ2-6	many	TRBV15	NA	TGTGCTACCAGCAGTAAAAGGGGCTCTGGGGCCAACGTCCTGACTTTC	CATSSKRGSGANVLTF
TRBJ2-3	few	TRBV15	TRBD2	TGTGCTACCAGCAGAGATCTTGGGACTAGTTCAGATACGCAGTATTTT	CATSRDLGTSSDTQYF
TRBJ1-5	many	TRBV12-3/TRBV12-4	NA	TGTGCCAGCGGAGACAGGCCCAATCAGCCCCAGCATTTT	CASGDRPNQPQHF
TRBJ1-1	many	TRBV6-5	TRBD1	TGTGCCACATCACCTTGGACAGGGGGCCGACAGAACACTGAAGCTTTCTTT	CATSPWTGGRQNTEAFF
TRBJ2-5	many	TRBV28	NA	TGTGCCAGCTCTTCGGGGCTTGGGGAGACCCAGTACTTC	CASSSGLGETQYF
TRBJ2-1	many	TRBV7-2	NA	TGTGCCAGCAGCTTAGCGGGCCAGGGAAGGAGGAATGAGCAGTTCTTC	CASSLAGQGRRNEQFF
TRBJ2-1	many	TRBV5-1	TRBD2	TGCGCCAGCAACCAAATTAGCGGGGTGAACAATGAGCAGTTCTTC	CASNQISGVNNEQFF
TRBJ2-1	few	TRBV6-5	TRBD1	TGTGCCAGCACCGGACAGGGGTCCTACAATGAGCAGTTCTTC	CASTGQGSYNEQFF
TRBJ2-7	NA	TRBV5-1	NA	TGCGCCAGCAGCGGCTGCGATCGGAACCTAGCCTACGAGCAGTACTTC	CASSGCDRNLAYEQYF
TRBJ2-3	many	TRBV7-2	NA	TGTGCCAGCAGCTTAGCGCCCGGCAGGGCAGGAGATACGCAGTATTTT	CASSLAPGRAGDTQYF
TRBJ1-5	many	TRBV20-1	NA	TGCAGTGCTAATCAGGGAGATGTCAATCAGCCCCAGCATTTT	CSANQGDVNQPQHF
TRBJ1-2	NA	TRBV5-1	TRBD1	TGCGCCAGCAGCTTGGCGACAGGGGAGGGTGGCTACACCTTC	CASSLATGEGGYTF
TRBJ2-7	many	TRBV7-3	NA	TGTGCCAGCAGCTCCCGCCCGGGAGACGAGCAGTACTTC	CASSSRPGDEQYF
TRBJ2-7	many	TRBV5-1	NA	TGCGCCAGCAGCCCTTGGGTCACAGGGCCTACCTCCTACGAGCAGTACTTC	CASSPWVTGPTSYEQYF